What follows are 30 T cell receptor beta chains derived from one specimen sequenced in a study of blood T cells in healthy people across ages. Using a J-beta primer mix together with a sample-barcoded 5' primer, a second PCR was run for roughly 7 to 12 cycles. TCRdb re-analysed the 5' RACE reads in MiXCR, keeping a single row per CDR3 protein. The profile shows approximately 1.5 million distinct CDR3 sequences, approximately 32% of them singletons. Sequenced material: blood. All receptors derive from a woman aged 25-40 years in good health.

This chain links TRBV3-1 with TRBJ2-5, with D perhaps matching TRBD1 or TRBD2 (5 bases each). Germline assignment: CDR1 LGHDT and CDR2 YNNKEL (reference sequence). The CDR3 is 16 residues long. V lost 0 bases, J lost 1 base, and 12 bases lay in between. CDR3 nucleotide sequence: TGTGCCAGCAGCCAAGACCTGAAAGGGACCCAAGAGACCCAGTACTTC. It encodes CASSQDLKGTQETQYF.

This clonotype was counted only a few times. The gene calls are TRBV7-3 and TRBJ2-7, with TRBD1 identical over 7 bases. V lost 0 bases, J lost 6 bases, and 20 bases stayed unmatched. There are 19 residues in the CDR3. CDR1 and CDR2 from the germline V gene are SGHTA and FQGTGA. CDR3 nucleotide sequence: TGTGCCAGCAGCTTAACGTGGCTCCAGCAGGGGGTTCGTGTGGGCGAGCAGTACTTC. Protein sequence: CASSLTWLQQGVRVGEQYF.

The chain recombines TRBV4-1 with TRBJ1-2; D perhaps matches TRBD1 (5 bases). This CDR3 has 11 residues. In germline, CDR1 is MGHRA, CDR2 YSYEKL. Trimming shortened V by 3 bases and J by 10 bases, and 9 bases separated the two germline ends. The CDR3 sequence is CASSQQGVYTF. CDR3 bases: TGCGCCAGCAGCCAGCAGGGTGTCTACACCTTC.

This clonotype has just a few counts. The CDR3 DNA follows: TGTGCCAGCAGCTTAGCCCCGGGGACTAATGAAAAACTGTTTTTT. Protein: CASSLAPGTNEKLFF. This chain joins TRBV7-9 and TRBJ1-4, with D unresolved. The CDR3 has 15 amino acids. Germline loops: CDR1 SEHNR, CDR2 FQNEAQ (reference sequence). V was pared by 0 bases and J by 2 bases, with 7 bases between.

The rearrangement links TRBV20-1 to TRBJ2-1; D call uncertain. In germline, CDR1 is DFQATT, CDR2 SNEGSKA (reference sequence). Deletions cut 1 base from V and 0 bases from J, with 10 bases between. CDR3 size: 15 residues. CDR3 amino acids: CSARAEGLSYNEQFF. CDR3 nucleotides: TGCAGTGCTAGAGCAGAAGGGCTCTCCTACAATGAGCAGTTCTTC.

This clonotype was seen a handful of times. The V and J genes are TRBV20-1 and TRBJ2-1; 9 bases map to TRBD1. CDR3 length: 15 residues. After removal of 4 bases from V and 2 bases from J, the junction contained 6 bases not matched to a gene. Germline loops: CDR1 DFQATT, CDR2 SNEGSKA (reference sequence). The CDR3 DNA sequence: TGCAGTGCTACGACAGGGGGTAGAGCCTACAATGAGCAGTTCTTC. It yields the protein CSATTGGRAYNEQFF.

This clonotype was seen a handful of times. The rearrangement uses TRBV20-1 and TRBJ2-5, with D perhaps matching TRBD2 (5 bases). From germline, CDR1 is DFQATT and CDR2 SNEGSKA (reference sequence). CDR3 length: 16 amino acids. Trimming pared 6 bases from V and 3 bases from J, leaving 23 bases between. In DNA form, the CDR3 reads TGCAGTGCGAGGCGTCTCGGTGCGGGTAGGGAAGAGACCCAGTACTTC. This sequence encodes CSARRLGAGREETQYF.

Written as DNA, the CDR3 is TGTGCCAGCAGTGTCGACAGACTCTCTGGAAACACCATATATTTT. Its protein is CASSVDRLSGNTIYF. The chain recombines TRBV25-1 with TRBJ1-3; a weak D match, TRBD1 (5 bases). CDR1 is MGHDK, CDR2 SYGVNS, per germline. Trimming cost V 4 bases and J 0 bases, with 10 bases left between them. This CDR3 comprises 15 residues.

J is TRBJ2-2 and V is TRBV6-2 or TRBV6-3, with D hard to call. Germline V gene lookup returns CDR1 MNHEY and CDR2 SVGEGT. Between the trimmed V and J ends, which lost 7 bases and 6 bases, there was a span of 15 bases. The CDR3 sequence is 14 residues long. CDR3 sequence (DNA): TGTGCCAGCACCGAACTCCTCGGCTCCGGGGAGCTGTTTTTT. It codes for CASTELLGSGELFF.

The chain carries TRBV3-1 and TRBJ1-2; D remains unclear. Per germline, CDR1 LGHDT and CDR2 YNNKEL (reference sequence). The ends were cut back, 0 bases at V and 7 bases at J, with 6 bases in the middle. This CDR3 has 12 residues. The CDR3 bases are TGTGCCAGCAGCCAAGAGCTTGCTGGCTACACCTTC. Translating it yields CASSQELAGYTF.

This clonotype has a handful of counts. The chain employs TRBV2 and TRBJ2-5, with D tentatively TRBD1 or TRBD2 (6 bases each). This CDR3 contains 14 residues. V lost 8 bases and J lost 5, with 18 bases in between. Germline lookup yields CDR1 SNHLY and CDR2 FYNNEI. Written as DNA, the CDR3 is TGTGCCAGCTCTCGACAGGCGGGAAGGGAGACCCAGTACTTC. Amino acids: CASSRQAGRETQYF.

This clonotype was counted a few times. CDR3 in amino acids: CSARGGAPGRDEQYF. The CDR3, as DNA: TGCAGTGCTAGAGGAGGGGCCCCGGGTCGAGACGAGCAGTACTTC. The chain links TRBV20-1 to TRBJ2-7, with D possibly called TRBD1 or TRBD2 (5 bases each). The CDR3 runs 15 residues. V was trimmed by 1 base and J by 5 bases, leaving 18 bases between them. Germline CDR1 DFQATT, CDR2 SNEGSKA (reference sequence).

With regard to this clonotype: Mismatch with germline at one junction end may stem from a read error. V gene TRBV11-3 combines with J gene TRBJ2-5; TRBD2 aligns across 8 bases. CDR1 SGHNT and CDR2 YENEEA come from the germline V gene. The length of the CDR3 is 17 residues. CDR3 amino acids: CASNLQAKTSGQETQYF. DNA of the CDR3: TGTGCCAGCAACTTACAAGCCAAAACTAGCGGCCAAGAGACCCAGTACTTC. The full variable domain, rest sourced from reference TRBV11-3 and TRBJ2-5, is EAGVVQSPRYKIIEKKQPVAFWCNPISGHNTLYWYLQNLGQGPELLIRYENEEAVDDSQLPKDRFSAERLKGVDSTLKIQPAELGDSAVYLCASNLQAKTSGQETQYFGPGTRLLVL.

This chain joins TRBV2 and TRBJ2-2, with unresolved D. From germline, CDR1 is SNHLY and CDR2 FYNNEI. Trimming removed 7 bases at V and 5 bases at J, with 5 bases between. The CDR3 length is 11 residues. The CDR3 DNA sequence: TGTGCCAGCACTAGAACCGGGGAGCTGTTTTTT. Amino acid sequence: CASTRTGELFF.

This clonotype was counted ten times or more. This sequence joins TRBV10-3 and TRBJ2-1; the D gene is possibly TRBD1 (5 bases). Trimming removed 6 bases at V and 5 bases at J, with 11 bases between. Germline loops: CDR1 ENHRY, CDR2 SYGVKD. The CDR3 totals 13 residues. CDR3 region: CAIRQGTNNEQFF. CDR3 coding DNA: TGTGCCATCAGGCAGGGAACGAACAATGAGCAGTTCTTC.

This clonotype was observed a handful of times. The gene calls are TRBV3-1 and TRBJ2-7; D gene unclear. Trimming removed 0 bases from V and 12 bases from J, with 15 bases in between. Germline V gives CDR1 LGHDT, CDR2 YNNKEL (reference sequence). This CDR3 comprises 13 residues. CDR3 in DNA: TGTGCCAGCAGCCAAGATTACCAGACGAGCAGGTACTTC. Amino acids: CASSQDYQTSRYF.

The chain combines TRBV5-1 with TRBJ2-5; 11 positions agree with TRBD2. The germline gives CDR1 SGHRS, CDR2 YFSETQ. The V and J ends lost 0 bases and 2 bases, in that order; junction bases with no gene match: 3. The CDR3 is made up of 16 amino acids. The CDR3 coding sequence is TGCGCCAGCAGCTTGGAGACTAGCGGGATACAAGAGACCCAGTACTTC. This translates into CASSLETSGIQETQYF.

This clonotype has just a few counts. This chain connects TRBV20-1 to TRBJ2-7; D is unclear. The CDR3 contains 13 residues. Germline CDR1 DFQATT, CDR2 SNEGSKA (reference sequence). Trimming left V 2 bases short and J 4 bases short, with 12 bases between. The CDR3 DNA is TGCAGTGCTAGACCGGGTCCCCTATACGAGCAGTACTTC. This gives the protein CSARPGPLYEQYF.

CDR3 in amino acids: CASSRGRQPSYEQYF. The DNA of the CDR3 is TGTGCCAGCAGCCGGGGTAGGCAACCTTCCTACGAGCAGTACTTC. The V call is TRBV14, the J call TRBJ2-7; D not certain. V shed 4 bases and J shed 1 base, with 14 bases lying between them. The CDR3 has 15 residues. The germline V gene encodes CDR1 SGHDN and CDR2 FVKESK.

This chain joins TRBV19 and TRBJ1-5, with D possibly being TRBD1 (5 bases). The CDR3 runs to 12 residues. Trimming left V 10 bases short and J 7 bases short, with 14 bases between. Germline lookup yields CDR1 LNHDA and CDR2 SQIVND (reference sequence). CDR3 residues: CATAGRLQPQHF. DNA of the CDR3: TGTGCCACCGCAGGGCGTTTACAGCCCCAGCATTTT.

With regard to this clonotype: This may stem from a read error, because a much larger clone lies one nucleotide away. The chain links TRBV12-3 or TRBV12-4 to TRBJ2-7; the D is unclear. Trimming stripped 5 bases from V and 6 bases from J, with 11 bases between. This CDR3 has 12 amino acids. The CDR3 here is CASSLGNSEQYF. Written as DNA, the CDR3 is TGTGCCAGCAGTCTCGGTAACTCCGAGCAGTACTTC.

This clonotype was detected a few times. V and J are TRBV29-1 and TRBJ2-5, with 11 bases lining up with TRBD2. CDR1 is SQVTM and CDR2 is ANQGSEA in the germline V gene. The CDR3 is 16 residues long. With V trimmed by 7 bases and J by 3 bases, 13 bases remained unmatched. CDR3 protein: CSETGTSGRGEETQYF. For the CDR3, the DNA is TGCAGCGAAACCGGGACTAGCGGCAGGGGTGAAGAGACCCAGTACTTC.

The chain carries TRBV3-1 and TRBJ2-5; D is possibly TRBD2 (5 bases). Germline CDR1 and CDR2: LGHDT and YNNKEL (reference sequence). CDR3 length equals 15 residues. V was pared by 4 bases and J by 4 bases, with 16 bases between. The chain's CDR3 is CASSLDFGEGETQYF. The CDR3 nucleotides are TGTGCCAGCAGCCTAGACTTCGGGGAAGGAGAGACCCAGTACTTC.

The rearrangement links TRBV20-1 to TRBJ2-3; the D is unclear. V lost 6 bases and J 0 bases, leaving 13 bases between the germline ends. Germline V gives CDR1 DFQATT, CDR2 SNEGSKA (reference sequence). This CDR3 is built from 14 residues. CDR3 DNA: TGCAGTGCCCGATCCGAATCTAGCACAGATACGCAGTATTTT. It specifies CSARSESSTDTQYF.

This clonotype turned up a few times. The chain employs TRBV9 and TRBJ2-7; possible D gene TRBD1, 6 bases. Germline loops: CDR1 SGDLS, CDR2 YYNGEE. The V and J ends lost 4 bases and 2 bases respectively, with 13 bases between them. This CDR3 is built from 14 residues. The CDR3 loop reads CASSPWDTAYEQYF. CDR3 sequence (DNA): TGTGCCAGCAGCCCGTGGGACACCGCCTACGAGCAGTACTTC.

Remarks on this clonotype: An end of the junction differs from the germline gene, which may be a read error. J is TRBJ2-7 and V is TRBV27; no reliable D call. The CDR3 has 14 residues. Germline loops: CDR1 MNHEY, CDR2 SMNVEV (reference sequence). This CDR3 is CASSLEVSGYERYF. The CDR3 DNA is TGTGCCAGCAGTTTAGAGGTATCCGGCTACGAGCGGTACTTC.

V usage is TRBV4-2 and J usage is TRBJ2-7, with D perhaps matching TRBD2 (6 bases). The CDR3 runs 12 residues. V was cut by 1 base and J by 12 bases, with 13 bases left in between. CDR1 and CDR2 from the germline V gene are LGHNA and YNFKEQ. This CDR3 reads CASSQATGLRYF. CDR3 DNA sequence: TGTGCCAGCAGCCAAGCGACTGGACTACGGTACTTC.

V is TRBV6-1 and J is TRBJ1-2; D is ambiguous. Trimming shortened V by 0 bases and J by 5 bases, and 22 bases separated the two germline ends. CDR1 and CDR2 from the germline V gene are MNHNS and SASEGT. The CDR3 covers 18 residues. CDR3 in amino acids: CASSEAAIELSLAYGYTF. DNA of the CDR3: TGTGCCAGCAGTGAAGCTGCGATAGAATTAAGTTTGGCATATGGCTACACCTTC.

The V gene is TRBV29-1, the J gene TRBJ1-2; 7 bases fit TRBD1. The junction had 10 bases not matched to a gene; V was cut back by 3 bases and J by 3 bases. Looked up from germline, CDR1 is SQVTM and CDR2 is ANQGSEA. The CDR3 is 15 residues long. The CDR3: CSVEARDRFYYGYTF. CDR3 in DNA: TGCAGCGTTGAGGCCCGGGACAGATTTTACTATGGCTACACCTTC.

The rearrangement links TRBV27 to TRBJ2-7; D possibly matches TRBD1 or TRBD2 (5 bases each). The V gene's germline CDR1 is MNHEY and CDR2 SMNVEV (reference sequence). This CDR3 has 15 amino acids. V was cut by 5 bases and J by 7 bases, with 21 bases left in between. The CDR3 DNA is TGTGCCAGCAGTCCACGGGGCCAGGGAACGGGGGAGCAGTACTTC. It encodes CASSPRGQGTGEQYF.